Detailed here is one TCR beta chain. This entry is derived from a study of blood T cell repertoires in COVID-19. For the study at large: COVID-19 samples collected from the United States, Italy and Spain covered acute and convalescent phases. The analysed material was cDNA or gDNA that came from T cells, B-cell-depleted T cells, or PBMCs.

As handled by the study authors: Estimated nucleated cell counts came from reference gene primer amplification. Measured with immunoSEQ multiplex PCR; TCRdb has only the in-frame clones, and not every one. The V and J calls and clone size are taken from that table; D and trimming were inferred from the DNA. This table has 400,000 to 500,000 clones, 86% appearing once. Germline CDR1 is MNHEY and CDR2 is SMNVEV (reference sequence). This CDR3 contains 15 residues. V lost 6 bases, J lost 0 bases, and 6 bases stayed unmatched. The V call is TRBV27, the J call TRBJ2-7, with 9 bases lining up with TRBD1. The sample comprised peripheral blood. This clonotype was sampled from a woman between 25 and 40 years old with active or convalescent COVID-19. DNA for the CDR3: TGTGCCAGCAGCCTTACAGGGGGCCCCTCCTACGAGCAGTACTTC. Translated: CASSLTGGPSYEQYF.